The rows below give T cell receptor beta chains drawn from one sample of a study of cytomegalovirus exposure and HLA in healthy donors. The method was immunoSEQ multiplex PCR; TCRdb's version includes in-frame clones alone and lacks a portion of them. The sample has some 130,000 clones; 89% are singletons. The material sequenced was PBMCs. These receptors all stem from a woman under 30 in good health and CMV-seronegative. Each CDR3 is given with its conserved first and last residue.

>TRBJ1-3|TRBV5-1|14
CASSLTGEGNTIYF
>TRBJ2-7|TRBV5-1|15
CASTLSAETFYEQYF
>TRBJ1-1|TRBV27|16
CASSFFGGTENTEAFF
>TRBJ1-4|TRBV7-9|16
CASSLGDSATNEKLFF
>TRBJ2-3|TRBV5-1|15
CASSLWTSGTDTQYF
>TRBJ1-5|TRBV6-1|16
CASSEAGQVWNQPQHF
>TRBJ2-7|TRBV5-4|15
CASSPWGLAGYGQYF
>TRBJ1-2|TRBV6-1|16
CASSEGVGRGPGGYTF
>TRBJ2-3|TRBV5-6|15
CASSSTVSGTDTQYF
>TRBJ1-2|TRBV13|17
CASSSWGLLGQGGGYTF
>TRBJ1-2|TRBV19|11
CATDSNYGYTF
>TRBJ2-3|TRBV7-9|19
CASSSGRWIERGGQDTQYF
>TRBJ1-2|TRBV6-1|14
CASSEGTGIYGYTF
>TRBJ2-1|TRBV7-3|15
CASSLGLPGNNEQFF
>TRBJ1-5|TRBV7-2|17
CASSFDRAWASNQPQHF
>TRBJ1-2|TRBV18|13
CASSPTTGDGYTF
>TRBJ2-5|TRBV5-6|14
CASSLRQGWETQYF
>TRBJ2-7|TRBV6-5|12
CASSPGGVGQYF
>TRBJ2-7|TRBV5-3|12
CARRPLAYEQYF
>TRBJ2-1|TRBV9|16
CASSVTQGSPYNEQFF
>TRBJ1-6|TRBV7-9|17
CASSPNDREVYNSPLHF
>TRBJ2-7|TRBV19|15
CASSIVPGTTYEQYF
>TRBJ1-5|TRBV6-1|15
CASRTGTADNQPQHF
>TRBJ1-2|TRBV7-2|15
CASSLTPGQLYGYTF
>TRBJ1-6|TRBV5-1|14
CASSLDQGNSPLHF
>TRBJ2-5|TRBV5-1|13
CASSLGGQETQYF
>TRBJ2-7|TRBV7-9|15
CASSLASGGVYEQYF
>TRBJ2-3|TRBV4-1|17
CASSQDGSGGYTDTQYF
>TRBJ1-5|TRBV27|14
CASSLSAVGQPQHF
>TRBJ1-5|TRBV29-1|14
CSVSAGPADQPQHF
>TRBJ1-1|TRBV29-1|14
CSASGTYMNTEAFF
>TRBJ1-4|TRBV5-4|13
CASTFTTGGELFF
>TRBJ2-3|TRBV9|18
CASSVAASGGPSTDTQYF
>TRBJ2-3|TRBV19|14
CASRNDRGRDTQYF
>TRBJ2-1|TRBV5-1|15
CASSLLGSSYNEQFF
>TRBJ2-3|TRBV5-4|19
CASSLGFRDRGGSTDTQYF
>TRBJ1-5|TRBV6-5|15
CASRATGNSNQPQHF
>TRBJ2-7|TRBV18|13
CASSPGRPIEQYF
>TRBJ2-7|TRBV6-5|13
CASSYGTRYEQYF
>TRBJ2-6|TRBV7-8|14
CASSLVPGGNVLTF
>TRBJ1-2|TRBV11-2|14
CASSDHQGNYGYTF
>TRBJ2-3|TRBV4-1|16
CASTYTTGGRTDTQYF
>TRBJ1-1|TRBV13|15
CASSLVGPRGTEAFF
>TRBJ1-2|TRBV5-4|15
CASSQPTQGDYGYTF
>TRBJ1-2|TRBV27|14
CASSKQGLDYGYTF
>TRBJ1-2|TRBV5-1|13
CASSPRVDYGYTF
>TRBJ1-4|TRBV11-1|16
CASSEGPGRGNEKLFF
>TRBJ2-7|TRBV11-1|19
CASSLFGTSGEQFIYEQYF
>TRBJ2-3|TRBV5-1|17
CASSLNAGWIRTDTQYF
>TRBJ2-5|TRBV11-2|15
CASSSLGQGEETQYF
>TRBJ1-6|TRBV10-3|17
CAISGNQGYSYNSPLHF
>TRBJ2-7|TRBV5-1|13
CASSLTGTYEQYF
>TRBJ1-3|TRBV7-8|15
CASSLVPGGGDTIYF
>TRBJ2-3|TRBV5-1|11
CASRRLDTQYF